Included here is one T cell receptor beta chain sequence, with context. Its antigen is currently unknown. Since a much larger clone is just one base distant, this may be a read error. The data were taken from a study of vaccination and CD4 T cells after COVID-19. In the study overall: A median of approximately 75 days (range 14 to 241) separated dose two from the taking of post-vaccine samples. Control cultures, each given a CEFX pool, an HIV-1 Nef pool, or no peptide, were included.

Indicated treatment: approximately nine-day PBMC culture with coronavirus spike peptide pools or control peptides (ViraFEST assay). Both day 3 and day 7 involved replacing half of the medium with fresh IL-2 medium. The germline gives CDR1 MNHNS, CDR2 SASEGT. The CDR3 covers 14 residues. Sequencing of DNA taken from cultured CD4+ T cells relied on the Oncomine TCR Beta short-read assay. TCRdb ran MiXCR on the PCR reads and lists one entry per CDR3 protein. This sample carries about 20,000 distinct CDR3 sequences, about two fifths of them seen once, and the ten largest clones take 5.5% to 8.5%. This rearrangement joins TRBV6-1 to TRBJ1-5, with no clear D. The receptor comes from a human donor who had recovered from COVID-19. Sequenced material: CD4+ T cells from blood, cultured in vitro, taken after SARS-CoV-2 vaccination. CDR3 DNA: TGTGCCGGCAGTGCAGGAGCAGCTAATCAGCCCCAGCATTTT. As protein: CAGSAGAANQPQHF.